This T cell receptor (beta chain) was sequenced in a study of early T cells in non-severe SARS-CoV-2 infection. Study overall: Unsorted whole-blood RNA was sequenced in bulk, leaving chains unpaired.

This clonotype was seen many times. Its specificity is unknown. The CDR3 is 15 amino acids. Germline V gene data show CDR1 as SQVTM and CDR2 as ANQGSEA. V trimming: 4 bases; J trimming: 2 bases; junction bases outside the gene matches: 11. The study, taken as a whole, reports: Missing private and CD4 specificities, VDJdb matching favored anti-spike CD8 responses.

Tagging with unique molecular identifiers was applied to individual cDNA molecules. MiXCR, applied by TCRdb to the 5' RACE reads, yields one record per CDR3 protein. The sample consists of about 120,000 distinct CDR3 sequences, around 12% of them appearing once. The clonotype comes from an adult who was a healthcare worker with PCR-confirmed SARS-CoV-2 infection or an uninfected control (not recorded which). Sequencing was performed on whole blood, taken at baseline. The rearrangement links TRBV29-1 to TRBJ2-7, with TRBD2 matching over 7 bases. CDR3 sequence reads: CSVAPGTGRPYEQYF. The CDR3 DNA follows: TGCAGCGTTGCCCCCGGGACCGGGAGGCCCTACGAGCAGTACTTC.